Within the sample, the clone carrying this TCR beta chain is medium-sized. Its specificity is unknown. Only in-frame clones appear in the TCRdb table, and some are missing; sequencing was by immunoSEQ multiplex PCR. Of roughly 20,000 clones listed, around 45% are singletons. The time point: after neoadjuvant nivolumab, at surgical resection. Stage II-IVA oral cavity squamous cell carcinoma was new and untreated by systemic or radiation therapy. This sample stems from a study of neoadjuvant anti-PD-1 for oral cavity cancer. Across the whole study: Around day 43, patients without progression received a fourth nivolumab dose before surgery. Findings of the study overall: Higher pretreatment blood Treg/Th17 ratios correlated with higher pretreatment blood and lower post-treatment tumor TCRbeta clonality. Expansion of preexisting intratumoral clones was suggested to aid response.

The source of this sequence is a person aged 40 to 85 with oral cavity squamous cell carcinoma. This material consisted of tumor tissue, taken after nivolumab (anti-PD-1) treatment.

The CDR3 region has the DNA TGCGCCAGCAGCCCTGGCAGGTCGAACACCGGGGAGCTGTTTTTT. This sequence encodes CASSPGRSNTGELFF. V and J are TRBV5-1 and TRBJ2-2; D is ambiguous. Per the germline V gene, CDR1 is SGHRS and CDR2 is YFSETQ. The CDR3 sequence is 15 residues long. V gave up 4 bases and J gave up 0 bases, with 10 bases separating them.